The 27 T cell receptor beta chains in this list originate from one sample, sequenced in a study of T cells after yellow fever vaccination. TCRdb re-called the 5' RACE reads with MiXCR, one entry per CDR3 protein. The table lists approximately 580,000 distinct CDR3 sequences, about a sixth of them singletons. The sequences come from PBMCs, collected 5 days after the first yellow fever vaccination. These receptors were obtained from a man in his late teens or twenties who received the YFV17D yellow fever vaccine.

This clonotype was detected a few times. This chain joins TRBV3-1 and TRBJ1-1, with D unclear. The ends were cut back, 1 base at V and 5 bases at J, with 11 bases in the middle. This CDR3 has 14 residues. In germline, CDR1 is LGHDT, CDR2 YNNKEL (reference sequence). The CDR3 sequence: CASSQGSSGTEAFF. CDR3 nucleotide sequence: TGTGCCAGCAGCCAAGGGAGCTCGGGTACTGAAGCTTTCTTT.

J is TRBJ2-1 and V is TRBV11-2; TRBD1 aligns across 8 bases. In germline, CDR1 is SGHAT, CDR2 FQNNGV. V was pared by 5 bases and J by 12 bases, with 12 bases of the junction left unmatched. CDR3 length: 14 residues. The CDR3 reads CASSVQGGPGGQFF. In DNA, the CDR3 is TGTGCCAGCAGCGTACAGGGGGGTCCAGGTGGGCAGTTCTTC.

The CDR3 DNA reads TGTGCCAGCAGCCAAGCAGGGCAGGGGGCATCCGGGGAGCTGTTTTTT. This codes for CASSQAGQGASGELFF. The chain joins TRBV3-1 to TRBJ2-2; the match to TRBD1 covers 8 bases. The CDR3 runs to 16 residues. Germline V lookup: CDR1 LGHDT, CDR2 YNNKEL (reference sequence). V trimming: 1 base; J trimming: 6 bases; junction bases outside the gene matches: 7.

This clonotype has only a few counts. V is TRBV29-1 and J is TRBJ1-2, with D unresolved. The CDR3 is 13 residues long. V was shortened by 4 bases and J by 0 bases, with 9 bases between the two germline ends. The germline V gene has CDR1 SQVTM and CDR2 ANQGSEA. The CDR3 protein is CSVALGSNYGYTF. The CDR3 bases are TGCAGCGTTGCGCTGGGTTCTAACTATGGCTACACCTTC.

The DNA for the CDR3 is TGTGCCAGCAGCGTTACAGGGAGTGGAGAGACCCAGTACTTC. Translating gives CASSVTGSGETQYF. This chain joins TRBV9 and TRBJ2-5; tentatively, D is TRBD1 (6 bases). The germline V gene encodes CDR1 SGDLS and CDR2 YYNGEE. The CDR3 has 14 amino acids. The germline V and J ends were trimmed by 2 bases and 4 bases, with 12 bases remaining between them.

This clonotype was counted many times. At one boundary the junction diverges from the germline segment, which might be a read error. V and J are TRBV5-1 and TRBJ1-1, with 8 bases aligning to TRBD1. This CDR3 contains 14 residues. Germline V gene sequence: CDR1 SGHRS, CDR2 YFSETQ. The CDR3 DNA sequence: TGTGCCAGCAGCCTGGACAGGGTCAACACTGAAGCTTTCTTT. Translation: CASSLDRVNTEAFF.

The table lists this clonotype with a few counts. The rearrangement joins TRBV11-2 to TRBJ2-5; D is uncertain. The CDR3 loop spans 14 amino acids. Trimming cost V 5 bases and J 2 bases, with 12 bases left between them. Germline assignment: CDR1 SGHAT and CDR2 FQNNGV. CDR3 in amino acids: CASSPQPGQETQYF. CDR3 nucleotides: TGTGCCAGCAGCCCGCAGCCAGGTCAAGAGACCCAGTACTTC.

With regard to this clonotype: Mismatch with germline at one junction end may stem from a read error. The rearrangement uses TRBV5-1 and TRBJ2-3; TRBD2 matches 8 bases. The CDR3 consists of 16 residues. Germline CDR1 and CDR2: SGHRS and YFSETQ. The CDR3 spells CTSSYLAGLEGDTQYF. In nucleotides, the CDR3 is TGCACCAGCAGCTATTTAGCGGGGCTTGAGGGAGATACGCAGTATTTT.

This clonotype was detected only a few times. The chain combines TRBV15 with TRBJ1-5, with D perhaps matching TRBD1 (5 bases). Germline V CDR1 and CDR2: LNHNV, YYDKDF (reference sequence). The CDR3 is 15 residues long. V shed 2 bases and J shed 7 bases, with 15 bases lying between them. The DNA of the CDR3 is TGTGCCACCAGCAGACCAGACAGAGGGATACAGCCCCAGCATTTT. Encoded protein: CATSRPDRGIQPQHF.

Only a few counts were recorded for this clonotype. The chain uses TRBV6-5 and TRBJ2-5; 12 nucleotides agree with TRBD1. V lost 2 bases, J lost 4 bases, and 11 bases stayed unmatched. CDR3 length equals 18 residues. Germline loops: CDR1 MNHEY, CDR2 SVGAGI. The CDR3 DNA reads TGTGCCAGCAGTTACGAAAAGGGGACAGGGGGCTATGGAGAGACCCAGTACTTC. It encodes CASSYEKGTGGYGETQYF.

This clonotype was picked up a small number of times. The CDR3 protein is CGASDSPSYGYTF. CDR3 DNA sequence: TGTGGGGCAAGTGATTCCCCCTCCTATGGCTACACCTTC. The gene calls are TRBV28 and TRBJ1-2; no definite D call. CDR3 length: 13 residues. Germline V gives CDR1 MDHEN, CDR2 SYDVKM.

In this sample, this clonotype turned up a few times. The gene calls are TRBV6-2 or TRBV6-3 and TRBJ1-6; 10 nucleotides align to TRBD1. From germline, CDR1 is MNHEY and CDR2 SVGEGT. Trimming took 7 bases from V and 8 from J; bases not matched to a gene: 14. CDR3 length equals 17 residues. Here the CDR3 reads CASTLSPGTGADSPLHF. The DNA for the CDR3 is TGTGCCAGCACCCTTAGTCCCGGGACAGGGGCCGATTCACCCCTCCACTTT.

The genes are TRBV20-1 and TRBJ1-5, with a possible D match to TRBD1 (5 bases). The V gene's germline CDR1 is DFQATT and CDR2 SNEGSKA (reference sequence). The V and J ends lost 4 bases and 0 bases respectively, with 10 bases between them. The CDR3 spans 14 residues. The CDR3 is CSATGRNSNQPQHF. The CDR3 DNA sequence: TGCAGTGCTACAGGGAGAAATAGCAATCAGCCCCAGCATTTT.

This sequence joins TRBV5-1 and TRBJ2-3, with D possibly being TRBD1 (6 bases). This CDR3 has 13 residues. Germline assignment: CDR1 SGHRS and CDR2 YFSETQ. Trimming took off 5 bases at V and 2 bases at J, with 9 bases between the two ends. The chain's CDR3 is CASRWDNTDTQYF. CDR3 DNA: TGCGCCAGCAGGTGGGACAACACAGATACGCAGTATTTT.

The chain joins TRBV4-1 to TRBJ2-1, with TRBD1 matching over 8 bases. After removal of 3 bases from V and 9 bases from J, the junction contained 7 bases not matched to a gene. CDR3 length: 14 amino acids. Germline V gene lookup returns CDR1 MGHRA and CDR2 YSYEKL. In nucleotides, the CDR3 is TGCGCCAGCAGCCACGATCCTCAGGGGGCTGAGCAGTTCTTC. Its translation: CASSHDPQGAEQFF.

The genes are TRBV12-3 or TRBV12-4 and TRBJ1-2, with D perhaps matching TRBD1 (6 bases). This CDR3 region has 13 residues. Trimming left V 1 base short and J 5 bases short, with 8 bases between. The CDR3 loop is CASSLGGPYGYTF. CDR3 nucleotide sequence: TGTGCCAGCAGTTTAGGGGGGCCGTATGGCTACACCTTC.

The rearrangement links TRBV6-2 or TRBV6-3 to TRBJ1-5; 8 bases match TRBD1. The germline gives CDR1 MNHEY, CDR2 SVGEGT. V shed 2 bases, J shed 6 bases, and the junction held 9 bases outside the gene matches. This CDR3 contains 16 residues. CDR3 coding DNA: TGTGCCAGCAGTTACCTACGGACAGGGCTAAGTCAGCCCCAGCATTTT. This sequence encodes CASSYLRTGLSQPQHF.

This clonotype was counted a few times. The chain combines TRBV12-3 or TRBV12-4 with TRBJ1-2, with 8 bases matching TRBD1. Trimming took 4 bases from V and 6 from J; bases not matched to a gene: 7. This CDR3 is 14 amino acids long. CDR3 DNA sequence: TGTGCCAGCAGTTCGACAGGGGAGGCCCATGGCTACACCTTC. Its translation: CASSSTGEAHGYTF.

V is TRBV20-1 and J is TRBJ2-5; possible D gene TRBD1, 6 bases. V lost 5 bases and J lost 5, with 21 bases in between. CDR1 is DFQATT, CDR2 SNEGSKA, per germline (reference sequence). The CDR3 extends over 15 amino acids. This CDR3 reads CSASTFGQSGETQYF. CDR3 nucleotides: TGCAGTGCTTCAACCTTCGGACAGTCTGGGGAGACCCAGTACTTC.

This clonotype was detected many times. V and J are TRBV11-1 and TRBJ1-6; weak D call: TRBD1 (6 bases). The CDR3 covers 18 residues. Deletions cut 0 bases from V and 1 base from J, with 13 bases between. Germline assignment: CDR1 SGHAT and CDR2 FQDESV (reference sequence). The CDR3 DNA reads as TGTGCCAGCAGCTTAGCGCAGGGCAGGGGATCCTATAATTCACCCCTCCACTTT. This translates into CASSLAQGRGSYNSPLHF.

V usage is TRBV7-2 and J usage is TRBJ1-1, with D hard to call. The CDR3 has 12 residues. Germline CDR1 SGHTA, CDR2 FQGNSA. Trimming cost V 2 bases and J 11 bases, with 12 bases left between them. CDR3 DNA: TGTGCCAGCAGCTTATTGATGGAGAAGGCTTTCTTT. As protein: CASSLLMEKAFF.

CDR3 sequence (DNA): TGTGCCAGCAGTGAAAAACTGATCTCTGGAAACACCATATATTTT. Translating it yields CASSEKLISGNTIYF. This sequence joins TRBV2 and TRBJ1-3; no firm D call. Per germline, CDR1 SNHLY and CDR2 FYNNEI. The CDR3 sequence is 15 residues long. V gave up 2 bases and J gave up 0 bases, with 8 bases separating them.

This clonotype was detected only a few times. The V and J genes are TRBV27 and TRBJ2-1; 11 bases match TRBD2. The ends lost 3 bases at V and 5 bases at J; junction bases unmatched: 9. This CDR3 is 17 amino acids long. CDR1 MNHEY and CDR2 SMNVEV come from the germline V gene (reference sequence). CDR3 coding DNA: TGTGCCAGCAGTTTCTTAACTAGCGGGGGAGCTGACAATGAGCAGTTCTTC. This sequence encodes CASSFLTSGGADNEQFF.

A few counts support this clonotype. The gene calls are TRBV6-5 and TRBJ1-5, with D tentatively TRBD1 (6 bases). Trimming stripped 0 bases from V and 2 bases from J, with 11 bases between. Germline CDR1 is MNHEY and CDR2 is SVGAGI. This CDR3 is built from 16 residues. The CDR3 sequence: CASSYSGRGGNQPQHF. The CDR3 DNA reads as TGTGCCAGCAGTTACTCGGGCAGGGGAGGCAATCAGCCCCAGCATTTT.

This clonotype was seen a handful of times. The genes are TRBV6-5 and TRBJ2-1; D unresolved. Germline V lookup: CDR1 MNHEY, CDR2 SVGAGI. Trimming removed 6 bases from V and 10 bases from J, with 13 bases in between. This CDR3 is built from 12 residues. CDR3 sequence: CASSLDRIEQFF. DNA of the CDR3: TGTGCCAGCAGCTTGGACCGAATCGAGCAGTTCTTC.

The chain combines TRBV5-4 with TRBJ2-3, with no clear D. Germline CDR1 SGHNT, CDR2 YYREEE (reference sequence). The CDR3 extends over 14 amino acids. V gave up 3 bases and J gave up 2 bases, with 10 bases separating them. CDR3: CASSSDRYTDTQYF. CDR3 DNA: TGTGCCAGCAGCTCGGACCGGTACACAGATACGCAGTATTTT. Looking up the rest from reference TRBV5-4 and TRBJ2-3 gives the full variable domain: ETGVTQSPTHLIKTRGQQVTLRCSSQSGHNTVSWYQQALGQGPQFIFQYYREEENGRGNFPPRFSGLQFPNYSSELNVNALELDDSALYLCASSSDRYTDTQYFGPGTRLTVL.

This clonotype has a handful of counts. The CDR3 spells CSANPGHYNEQFF. Here the CDR3 DNA reads TGCAGTGCTAACCCGGGTCACTACAATGAGCAGTTCTTC. This chain links TRBV20-1 with TRBJ2-1, with D unresolved. This CDR3 region has 13 residues. Germline V gene sequence: CDR1 DFQATT, CDR2 SNEGSKA (reference sequence). V gave up 4 bases and J gave up 3 bases, with 10 bases separating them.